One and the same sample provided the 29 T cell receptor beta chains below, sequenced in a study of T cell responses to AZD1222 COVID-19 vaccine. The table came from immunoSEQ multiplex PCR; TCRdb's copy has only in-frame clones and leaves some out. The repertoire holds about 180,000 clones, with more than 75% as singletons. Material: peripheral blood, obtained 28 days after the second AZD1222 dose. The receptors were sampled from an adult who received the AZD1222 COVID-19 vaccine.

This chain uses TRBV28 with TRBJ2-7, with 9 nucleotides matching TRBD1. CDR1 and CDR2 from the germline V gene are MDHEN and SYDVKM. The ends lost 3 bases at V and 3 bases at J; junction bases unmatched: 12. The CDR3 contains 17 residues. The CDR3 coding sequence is TGTGCCAGCAGTTTTAAAGGGGGGACAGGGCAAATCTACGAGCAGTACTTC. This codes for CASSFKGGTGQIYEQYF. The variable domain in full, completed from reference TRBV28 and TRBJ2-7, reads DVKVTQSSRYLVKRTGEKVFLECVQDMDHENMFWYRQDPGLGLRLIYFSYDVKMKEKGDIPEGYSVSREKKERFSLILESASTNQTSMYLCASSFKGGTGQIYEQYFGPGTRLTVT.

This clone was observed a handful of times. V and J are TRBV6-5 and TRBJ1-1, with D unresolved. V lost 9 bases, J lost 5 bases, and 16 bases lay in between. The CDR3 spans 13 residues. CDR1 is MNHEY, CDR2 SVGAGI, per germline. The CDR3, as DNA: TGTGCCAGTGCTGCCGGGTTGGTAACTGAAGCTTTCTTT. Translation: CASAAGLVTEAFF.

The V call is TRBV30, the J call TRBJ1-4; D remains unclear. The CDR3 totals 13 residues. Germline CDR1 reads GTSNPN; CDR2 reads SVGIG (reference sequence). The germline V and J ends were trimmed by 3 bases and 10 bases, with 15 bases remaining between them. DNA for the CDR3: TGTGCCTGGAGCCCCACCCCGCTGGGAAAACTGTTTTTT. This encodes CAWSPTPLGKLFF. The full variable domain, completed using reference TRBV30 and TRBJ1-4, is SQTIHQWPATLVQPVGSPLSLECTVEGTSNPNLYWYRQAAGRGLQLLFYSVGIGQISSEVPQNLSASRPQDRQFILSSKKLLLSDSGFYLCAWSPTPLGKLFFGSGTQLSVL.

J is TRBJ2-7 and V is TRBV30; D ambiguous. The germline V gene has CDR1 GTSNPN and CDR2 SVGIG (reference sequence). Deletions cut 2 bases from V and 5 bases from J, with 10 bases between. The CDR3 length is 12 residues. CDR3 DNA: TGTGCCTGGAGTACTTACAGCAACGAGCAGTACTTC. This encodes CAWSTYSNEQYF.

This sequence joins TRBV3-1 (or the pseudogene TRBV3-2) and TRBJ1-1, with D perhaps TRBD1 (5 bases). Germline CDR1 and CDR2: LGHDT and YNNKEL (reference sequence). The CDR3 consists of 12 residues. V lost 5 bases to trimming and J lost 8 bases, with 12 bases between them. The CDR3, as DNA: TGTGCCAGCAGCTGGACACGAGGAGAAGCTTTCTTT. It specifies CASSWTRGEAFF.

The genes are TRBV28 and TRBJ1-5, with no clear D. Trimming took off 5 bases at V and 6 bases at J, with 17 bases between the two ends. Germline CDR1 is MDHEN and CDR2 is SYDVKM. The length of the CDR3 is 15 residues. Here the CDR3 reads CASSLLGGNGQPQHF. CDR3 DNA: TGTGCCAGCAGTCTGTTGGGAGGGAATGGTCAGCCCCAGCATTTT.

For the CDR3, the DNA is TGTGCCAGCAGTGAAGTAGCGGGAGACCCGAGCTCCTACGAGCAGTACTTC. Its translation: CASSEVAGDPSSYEQYF. V is TRBV6-1 and J is TRBJ2-7; TRBD2 agrees at 9 bases. Germline lookup yields CDR1 MNHNS and CDR2 SASEGT. The CDR3 totals 17 residues. The J segment lost 0 bases and the V segment lost 1 base, leaving 7 bases of the junction unmatched.

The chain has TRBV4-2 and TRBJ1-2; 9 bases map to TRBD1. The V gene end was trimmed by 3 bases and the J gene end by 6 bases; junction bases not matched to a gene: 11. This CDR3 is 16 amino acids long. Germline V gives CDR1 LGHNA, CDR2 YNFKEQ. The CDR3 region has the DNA TGTGCCAGCAGCCAGGTCCAGCTCACAGGGGGCGATGGCTACACCTTC. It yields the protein CASSQVQLTGGDGYTF.

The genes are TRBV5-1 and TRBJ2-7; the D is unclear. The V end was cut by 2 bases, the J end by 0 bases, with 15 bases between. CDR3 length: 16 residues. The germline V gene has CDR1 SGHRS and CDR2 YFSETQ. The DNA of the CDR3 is TGCGCCAGCAGCTTTAGTGGGGAAATTAGCTCCTACGAGCAGTACTTC. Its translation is CASSFSGEISSYEQYF.

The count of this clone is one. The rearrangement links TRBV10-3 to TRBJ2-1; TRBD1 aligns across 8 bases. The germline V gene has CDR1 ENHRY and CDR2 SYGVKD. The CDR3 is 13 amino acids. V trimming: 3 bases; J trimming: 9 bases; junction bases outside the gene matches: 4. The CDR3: CAISDPTGAEQFF. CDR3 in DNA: TGTGCCATCAGTGACCCGACAGGGGCTGAGCAGTTCTTC.

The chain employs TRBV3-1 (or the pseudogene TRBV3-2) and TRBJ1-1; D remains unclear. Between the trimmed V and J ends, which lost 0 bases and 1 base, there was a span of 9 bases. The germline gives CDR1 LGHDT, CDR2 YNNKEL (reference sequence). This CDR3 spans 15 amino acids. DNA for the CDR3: TGTGCCAGCAGCCAAGATGGGCCAGGGAACACTGAAGCTTTCTTT. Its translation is CASSQDGPGNTEAFF.

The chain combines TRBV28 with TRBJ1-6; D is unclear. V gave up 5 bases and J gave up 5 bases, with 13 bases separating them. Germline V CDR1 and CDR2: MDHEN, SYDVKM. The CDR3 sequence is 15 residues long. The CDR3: CASSLLGPDNSPLHF. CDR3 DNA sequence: TGTGCCAGCAGTCTCCTCGGCCCGGATAATTCACCCCTCCACTTT. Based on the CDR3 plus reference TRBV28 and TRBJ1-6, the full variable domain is DVKVTQSSRYLVKRTGEKVFLECVQDMDHENMFWYRQDPGLGLRLIYFSYDVKMKEKGDIPEGYSVSREKKERFSLILESASTNQTSMYLCASSLLGPDNSPLHFGNGTRLTVT.

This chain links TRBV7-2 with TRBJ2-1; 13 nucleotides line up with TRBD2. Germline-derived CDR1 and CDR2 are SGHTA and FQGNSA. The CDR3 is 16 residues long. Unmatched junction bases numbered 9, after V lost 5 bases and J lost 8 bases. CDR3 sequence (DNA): TGTGCCAGCAGCACCGGGACTAGCGGGACTAGGGATGAGCAGTTCTTC. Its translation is CASSTGTSGTRDEQFF.

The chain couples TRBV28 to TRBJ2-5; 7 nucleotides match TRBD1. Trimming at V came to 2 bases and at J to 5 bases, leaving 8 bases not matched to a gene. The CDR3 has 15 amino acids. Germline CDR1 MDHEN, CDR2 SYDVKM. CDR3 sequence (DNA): TGTGCCAGCAGTTTACCCACAGGGGTGGGGGAGACCCAGTACTTC. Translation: CASSLPTGVGETQYF.

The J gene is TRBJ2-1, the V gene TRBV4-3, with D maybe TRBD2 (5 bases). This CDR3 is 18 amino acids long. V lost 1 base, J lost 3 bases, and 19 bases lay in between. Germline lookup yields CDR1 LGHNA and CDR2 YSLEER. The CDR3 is CASSQAQSSMRDYNEQFF. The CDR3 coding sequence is TGCGCCAGCAGCCAAGCCCAGTCGTCCATGAGGGACTACAATGAGCAGTTCTTC.

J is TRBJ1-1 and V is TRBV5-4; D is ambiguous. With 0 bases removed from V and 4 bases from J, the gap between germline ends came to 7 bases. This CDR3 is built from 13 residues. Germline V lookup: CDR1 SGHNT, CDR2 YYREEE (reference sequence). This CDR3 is CASSLDPGTEAFF. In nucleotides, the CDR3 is TGTGCCAGCAGCTTGGATCCGGGCACTGAAGCTTTCTTT.

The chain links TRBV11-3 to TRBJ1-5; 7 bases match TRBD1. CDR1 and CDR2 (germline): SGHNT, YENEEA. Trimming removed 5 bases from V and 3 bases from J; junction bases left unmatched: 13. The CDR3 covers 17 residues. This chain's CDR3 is CASSPPGQGGTNQPQHF. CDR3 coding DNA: TGTGCCAGCAGCCCGCCCGGGCAGGGGGGAACCAATCAGCCCCAGCATTTT.

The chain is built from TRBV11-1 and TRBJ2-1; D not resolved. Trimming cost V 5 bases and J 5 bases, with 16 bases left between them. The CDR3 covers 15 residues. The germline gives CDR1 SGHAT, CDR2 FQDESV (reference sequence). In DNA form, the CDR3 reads TGTGCCAGCAGCACCCCCGGGTTCCAGAACAATGAGCAGTTCTTC. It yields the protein CASSTPGFQNNEQFF.

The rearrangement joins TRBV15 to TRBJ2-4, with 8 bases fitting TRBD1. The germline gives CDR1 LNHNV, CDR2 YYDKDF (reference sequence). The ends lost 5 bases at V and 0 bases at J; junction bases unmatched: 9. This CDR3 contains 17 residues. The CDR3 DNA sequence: TGTGCCACCAGCCCCGCCACCCAGGGGGCAGCCAAAAACATTCAGTACTTC. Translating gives CATSPATQGAAKNIQYF.

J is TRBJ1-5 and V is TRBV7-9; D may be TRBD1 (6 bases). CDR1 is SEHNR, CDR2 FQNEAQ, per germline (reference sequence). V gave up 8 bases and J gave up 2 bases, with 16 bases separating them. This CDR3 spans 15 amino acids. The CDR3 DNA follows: TGTGCCAGCTCCGGAGGGGGGTGGGGCAATCAGCCCCAGCATTTT. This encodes CASSGGGWGNQPQHF.

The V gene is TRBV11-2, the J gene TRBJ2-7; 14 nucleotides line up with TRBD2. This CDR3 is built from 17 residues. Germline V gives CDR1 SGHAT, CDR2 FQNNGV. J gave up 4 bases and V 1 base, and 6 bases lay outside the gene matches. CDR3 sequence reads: CASSLGGLAGASYEQYF. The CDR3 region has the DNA TGTGCCAGCAGCTTAGGGGGACTAGCGGGAGCCAGTTACGAGCAGTACTTC.

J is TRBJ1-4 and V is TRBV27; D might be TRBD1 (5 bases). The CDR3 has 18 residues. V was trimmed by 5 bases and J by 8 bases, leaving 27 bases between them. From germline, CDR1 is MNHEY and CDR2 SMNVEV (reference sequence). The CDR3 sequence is CASSLHLGTPRVREKLFF. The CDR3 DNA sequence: TGTGCCAGCAGTCTCCATCTAGGAACCCCCAGGGTTCGCGAAAAACTGTTTTTT.

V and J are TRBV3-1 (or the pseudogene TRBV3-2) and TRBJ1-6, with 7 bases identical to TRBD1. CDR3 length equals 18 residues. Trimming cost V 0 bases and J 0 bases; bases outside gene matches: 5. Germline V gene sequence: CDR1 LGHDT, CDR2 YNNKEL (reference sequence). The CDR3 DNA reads TGTGCCAGCAGCCAAGACGGACAGGCTAGCTCCTATAATTCACCCCTCCACTTT. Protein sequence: CASSQDGQASSYNSPLHF.

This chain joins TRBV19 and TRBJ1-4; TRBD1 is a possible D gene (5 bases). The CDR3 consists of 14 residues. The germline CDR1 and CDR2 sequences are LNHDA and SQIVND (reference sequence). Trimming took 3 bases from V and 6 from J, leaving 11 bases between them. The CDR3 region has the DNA TGTGCCAGTAGTATGCAGGGCCTTGATGAAAAACTGTTTTTT. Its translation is CASSMQGLDEKLFF. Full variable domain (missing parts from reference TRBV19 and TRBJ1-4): DGGITQSPKYLFRKEGQNVTLSCEQNLNHDAMYWYRQDPGQGLRLIYYSQIVNDFQKGDIAEGYSVSREKKESFPLTVTSAQKNPTAFYLCASSMQGLDEKLFFGSGTQLSVL.

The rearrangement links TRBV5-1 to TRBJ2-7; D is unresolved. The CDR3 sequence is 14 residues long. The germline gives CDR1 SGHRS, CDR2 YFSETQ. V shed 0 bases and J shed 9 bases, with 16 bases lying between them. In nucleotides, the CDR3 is TGCGCCAGCAGCTTGGGGGCTTCCACTACTGCGCAGTACTTC. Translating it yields CASSLGASTTAQYF.

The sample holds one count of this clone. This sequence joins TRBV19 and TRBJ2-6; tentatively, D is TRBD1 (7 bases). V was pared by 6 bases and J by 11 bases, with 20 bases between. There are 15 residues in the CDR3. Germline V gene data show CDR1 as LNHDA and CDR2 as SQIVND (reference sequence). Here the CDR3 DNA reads TGTGCCAGTAGGGCCGACAGGGCTAGCGTCGACGTCCTGACTTTC. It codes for CASRADRASVDVLTF. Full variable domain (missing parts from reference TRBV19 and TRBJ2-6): DGGITQSPKYLFRKEGQNVTLSCEQNLNHDAMYWYRQDPGQGLRLIYYSQIVNDFQKGDIAEGYSVSREKKESFPLTVTSAQKNPTAFYLCASRADRASVDVLTFGAGSRLTVL.

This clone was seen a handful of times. The CDR3 bases are TGTGCCAGCAGCTCCGGGACGTCACCCCTCCACTTT. Translation: CASSSGTSPLHF. The chain uses TRBV5-8 and TRBJ1-6, with D possibly matching TRBD1 (5 bases). Germline V gives CDR1 SGHTS, CDR2 YDEGEE. V lost 3 bases, J lost 10 bases, and 8 bases lay in between. The CDR3 consists of 12 residues.

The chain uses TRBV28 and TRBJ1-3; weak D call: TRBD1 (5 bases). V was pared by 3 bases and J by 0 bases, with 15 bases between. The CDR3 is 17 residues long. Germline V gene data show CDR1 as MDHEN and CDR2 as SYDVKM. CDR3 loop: CASSFKGLSGSGNTIYF. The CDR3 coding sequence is TGTGCCAGCAGTTTTAAGGGGTTGTCAGGCTCTGGAAACACCATATATTTT.

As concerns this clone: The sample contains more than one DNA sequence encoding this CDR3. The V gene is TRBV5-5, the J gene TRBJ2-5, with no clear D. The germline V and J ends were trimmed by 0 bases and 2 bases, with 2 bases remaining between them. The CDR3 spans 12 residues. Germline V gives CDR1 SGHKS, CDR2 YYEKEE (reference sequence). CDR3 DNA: TGTGCCAGCAGCTTGGGGCAAGAGACCCAGTACTTC. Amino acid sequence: CASSLGQETQYF.